These 17 T cell receptor beta chains originate from one sample sequenced in a study of tumor-infiltrating lymphocytes in primary liver carcinoma. With a constant-region primer, TCR beta cDNA was made from approximately 520 ng of total RNA. Construction of TCR beta libraries relied on three successive nested multiplex PCR rounds employing slightly modified ARM-PCR. A C-beta reverse primer and TRBV1-TRBV30 forward primers served in each of the first two PCR rounds, at 9 to 10 cycles apiece. MiXCR, run by TCRdb on the multiplex PCR reads, gives a single entry per CDR3 protein. The table has 150,000 to 200,000 distinct CDR3 sequences, about 60% seen once. Germline DNA was also extracted, and blood RNA derived from unsorted whole blood. The sample consisted of peripheral blood. Receptors were obtained from a man aged 40-55 years with primary liver carcinoma and hepatitis B virus infection.

This rearrangement joins TRBV11-1 to TRBJ1-1; D is ambiguous. Germline loops: CDR1 SGHAT, CDR2 FQDESV (reference sequence). Trimming left V 5 bases short and J 0 bases short, with 7 bases between. The CDR3 sequence is 13 residues long. The DNA for the CDR3 is TGTGCCAGCAGCCTCCCACTGAACACTGAAGCTTTCTTT. The encoded protein is CASSLPLNTEAFF.

Many counts were recorded for this clonotype. The gene calls are TRBV10-3 and TRBJ1-3; D uncertain. Trimming took 3 bases from V and 2 from J, leaving 11 bases between them. Germline V CDR1 and CDR2: ENHRY, SYGVKD. The CDR3 runs 15 residues. This CDR3 reads CAISDPLLAGNTIYF. The CDR3 coding sequence is TGTGCCATCAGTGATCCCTTATTAGCTGGAAACACCATATATTTT.

In its sample, this clonotype was seen many times. The rearrangement uses TRBV11-2 and TRBJ1-2; a possible D gene is TRBD1 (5 bases). The CDR3 length is 15 residues. Between the trimmed V and J ends, which lost 2 bases and 4 bases, there was a span of 14 bases. CDR1 is SGHAT and CDR2 is FQNNGV in the germline V gene. The CDR3 spells CASSLTGPETYGYTF. CDR3 coding DNA: TGTGCCAGCAGCTTAACAGGACCCGAGACCTATGGCTACACCTTC.

Worth noting for this clonotype: A much larger clone is a single base away; this may be a read error. This chain joins TRBV11-2 and TRBJ1-3, with D uncertain. The CDR3 has 11 amino acids. Germline values: CDR1 SGHAT, CDR2 FQNNGV. The CDR3 loop is CANSFGNTIYF. CDR3 DNA: TGTGCCAACAGCTTTGGAAACACCATATATTTT.

This clonotype was detected a few times. V gene TRBV12-3 or TRBV12-4 combines with J gene TRBJ1-2; D not resolved. The CDR3 has 12 residues. The V end lost 2 bases, the J end lost 4 bases, and 5 bases lay between the germline ends. DNA of the CDR3: TGTGCCAGCAGTTTAACCCCCTATGGCTACACCTTC. This sequence encodes CASSLTPYGYTF.

The rearrangement links TRBV28 to TRBJ2-7; D not certain. Germline V CDR1 and CDR2: MDHEN, SYDVKM. This CDR3 comprises 12 residues. Trimming stripped 6 bases from V and 6 bases from J, with 12 bases between. The CDR3 bases are TGTGCCAGCAGCACGAGCCGCTCCGAGCAGTACTTC. It encodes CASSTSRSEQYF.

This clonotype was counted at least ten times. The chain joins TRBV29-1 to TRBJ1-1; weak D call: TRBD1 (6 bases). V was trimmed by 6 bases and J by 4 bases, leaving 15 bases between them. CDR3 length: 13 amino acids. Per the germline V gene, CDR1 is SQVTM and CDR2 is ANQGSEA. CDR3 amino acids: CSVGHDVGTEAFF. The CDR3 coding sequence is TGCAGCGTGGGACATGACGTGGGCACTGAAGCTTTCTTT. Full variable domain (outside the CDR3, taken from reference TRBV29-1 and TRBJ1-1): SAVISQKPSRDICQRGTSLTIQCQVDSQVTMMFWYRQQPGQSLTLIATANQGSEATYESGFVIDKFPISRPNLTFSTLTVSNMSPEDSSIYLCSVGHDVGTEAFFGQGTRLTVV.

This clonotype occurred a few times. This chain uses TRBV6-5 with TRBJ1-4; TRBD1 might be the D (5 bases). Trimming took 5 bases from V and 11 from J, leaving 18 bases between them. The germline gives CDR1 MNHEY, CDR2 SVGAGI. This CDR3 has 14 amino acids. CDR3 residues: CASSNPAGPDKLFF. For the CDR3, the DNA is TGTGCCAGCAGTAACCCAGCAGGGCCGGACAAACTGTTTTTT.

V and J are TRBV6-1 and TRBJ1-3; D not certain. Per germline, CDR1 MNHNS and CDR2 SASEGT. V dropped 3 bases and J dropped 0 bases, with 9 bases sitting between them. CDR3 size: 15 residues. CDR3 sequence: CASSDTFASGNTIYF. In nucleotides, the CDR3 is TGTGCCAGCAGTGATACGTTCGCCTCTGGAAACACCATATATTTT.

The chain recombines TRBV28 with TRBJ1-5; 7 bases agree with TRBD1. The V segment lost 4 bases and the J segment 11 bases; nucleotides outside the gene matches: 11. Germline-derived CDR1 and CDR2 are MDHEN and SYDVKM. There are 14 residues in the CDR3. DNA of the CDR3: TGTGCCAGCAGTTCTCAGGGGGTCTACGGGTCCCAGCATTTT. Its protein product is CASSSQGVYGSQHF.

A word on this clonotype: Sequence at one end of the junction differs from germline and may be a read error. The J gene is TRBJ2-6, the V gene TRBV6-1; a weak D match, TRBD1 (6 bases). Per germline, CDR1 MNHNS and CDR2 SASEGT. This CDR3 is 17 amino acids long. This chain's CDR3 is CASSEVTQGSGANVLAF. CDR3 nucleotide sequence: TGTGCCAGCAGTGAAGTCACACAGGGTTCCGGGGCCAACGTCCTGGCTTTC.

The J gene is TRBJ2-1, the V gene TRBV5-4; 8 bases map to TRBD2. The germline CDR1 and CDR2 sequences are SGHNT and YYREEE (reference sequence). CDR3 length: 16 residues. V lost 0 bases, J lost 3 bases, and 5 bases stayed unmatched. The CDR3: CASSLAGRDFYNEQFF. CDR3 sequence (DNA): TGTGCCAGCAGCTTGGCCGGGAGGGACTTCTACAATGAGCAGTTCTTC.

The chain carries TRBV12-3 or TRBV12-4 and TRBJ2-3, with 8 positions matching TRBD2. With 3 bases clipped from V and 6 bases from J, the junction kept 8 bases outside the gene matches. There are 15 residues in the CDR3. The CDR3 region has the DNA TGTGCCAGCAGTTTTAGTGGACTAGCATCCGATACGCAGTATTTT. This gives the protein CASSFSGLASDTQYF.

Of note for this clonotype: A read error may produce the germline difference seen at one junction end. This chain joins TRBV6-5 and TRBJ2-1; D uncertain. The germline gives CDR1 MNHEY, CDR2 SVGAGI. This CDR3 comprises 15 residues. The CDR3 DNA reads TGTGCCACCAGTACGACTTCGCTCTCCTACAATGAGCAGTTCTTC. Translated: CATSTTSLSYNEQFF.

Remarks on this clonotype: This may be a read error: a much more frequent sequence differs by one nucleotide. The V call is TRBV6-5, the J call TRBJ1-6, with D unclear. Trimming cost V 4 bases and J 6 bases, with 13 bases left between them. The germline CDR1 and CDR2 sequences are MNHEY and SVGAGI. This CDR3 spans 15 amino acids. The CDR3 region has the DNA TGTGCCAGCAGTTTACAGAATCCGCCTAATTCACCCCTCCACTTT. This sequence encodes CASSLQNPPNSPLHF.

Regarding this clonotype: The junction shows a germline mismatch at one end, possibly a read error. The chain combines TRBV10-3 with TRBJ2-7, with 10 nucleotides matching TRBD1. Per germline, CDR1 ENHRY and CDR2 SYGVKD. CDR3 length: 13 residues. CDR3 sequence (DNA): TGTGCCATCATGGACAGGGGGACCTACGTGCAGTACTTC. This codes for CAIMDRGTYVQYF.

The rearrangement joins TRBV5-1 to TRBJ2-5, with 9 bases fitting TRBD2. Germline trimming cut 2 bases from V and 5 bases from J; bases unmatched to any gene: 7. CDR1 and CDR2 (germline): SGHRS, YFSETQ. The CDR3 spans 15 residues. CDR3 bases: TGCGCCAGCAGCTTTAGCGGGAGTCATCCCGAGACCCAGTACTTC. It is translated as CASSFSGSHPETQYF.